The TCR beta chain described here comes from a study of blood T cell repertoires in COVID-19 (dated by TCRdb to 2018 to 2021). At the level of the whole study: Samples from collaborators originated in the United States, Italy and Spain and spanned both the acute and convalescent phases of COVID-19. The prospective study material was composed of cDNA or gDNA derived from T cells, B-cell-depleted T cells, or PBMCs. Subjects who had been exposed to COVID-19, were actively infected with it, or had recovered from it provided the deeply sampled blood TCRbeta repertoires that made up the dataset. A freely available public database, intended as a resource for researchers studying the immune response to SARS-CoV-2, is where the repertoires were released. Samples were obtained from the ongoing ImmuneRACE study (first 160 participants) and from about 1,300 subjects provided by 6 global collaborators. Sample metadata almost always included a de-identified subject ID, COVID-19 status, age in years and sex. Where available, HLA class I and class II types were obtained from metadata supplied by the sample provider rather than from assay-based typing. The full study reports these points: Clinical and demographic metadata were provided uncurated, with the amount varying by source and participant.

TCRbeta CDR3 regions were amplified from genomic DNA using the immunoSEQ Assay, a bias-controlled multiplex PCR. The authors' pipeline ran thus. Within the assay, amplification of reference gene primers was used to estimate how many nucleated cells each sample contained. Sequence reads were collapsed and filtered to measure the absolute abundance of every unique TCRbeta CDR3 rearrangement. For each sample, productive Simpson clonality was calculated as the square root of Simpson's diversity index over productive rearrangements. In its TCRdb copy, this immuneACCESS table keeps in-frame sequences only and misses some clones. Where compared with another copy, unresolved V genes explain less than half of these, and the others have no known cause. V, J and clone size were drawn from that table, and D and trimming were deduced from the DNA. Recorded for this sample are about 140,000 clones; about four fifths of them occurred a single time. Together, the top ten hold less than 7% of the sample.

The CDR3 contains 13 residues, cysteine and phenylalanine counted. The CDR3 DNA has 39 bases and is translated from base 1. Trimming removed 3 bases from V and 11 bases from J; the gene matches leave 8 bases unexplained. The germline V gene specifies SGHTA as CDR1 and FQGNSA as CDR2. Participants in the prospective study were aged roughly 18 to 89 years, lived in over 20 United States geographic areas, and enrolled through a virtual design. In the prospective study, participants were assigned to cohorts based on the clinical history participants reported in a screening survey and a study questionnaire. In the prospective study, mobile phlebotomists collected whole blood, serum and a nasopharyngeal or oropharyngeal swab from each participant. Prospective study participants could optionally give additional blood draws and questionnaires over a roughly two-month period. Before DNA extraction, blood samples from the prospective study were shipped at room temperature or frozen.

Comments on this clone: Its cognate antigen has yet to be identified. Nothing much larger sits one base from this clone, and base qualities are not available.

This clonotype was obtained from a man aged 35-49 years with acute COVID-19. The rearrangement joined TRBV7-2 to TRBJ2-3; TRBD2 fits 7 bases in the junction. Specimen: PBMCs or T cells enriched from blood (not recorded which). The CDR3 protein: CASSFGGVQLQYF. The DNA sequence follows: TGTGCCAGCAGCTTTGGGGGGGTCCAGTTGCAGTATTTT.